This T cell receptor (beta chain) is drawn from a study of cytomegalovirus exposure and HLA in healthy donors. This CDR3 has 16 residues. V lost 4 bases and J lost 2; bases outside the gene matches: 6. The V gene's germline CDR1 is SGHDN and CDR2 FVKESK. Both 60 Vbeta primers and 13 Jbeta primers went into the PCR. Measured with immunoSEQ multiplex PCR; TCRdb has only the in-frame clones, and not every one. The sample contains approximately 150,000 clones, 75% to 85% of which appear only once. This clone was seen only once. The antigen is not known. Study-wide results and limits: Immune exposure information available was restricted to CMV serostatus.

The sequencing input was PBMCs. The receptor comes from a woman aged 25-40 years in good health and CMV-seropositive. The chain uses TRBV14 and TRBJ2-2, with 8 positions matching TRBD2. The DNA for the CDR3 is TGTGCCAGCAGCCGTAGACTAGCGCACAACACCGGGGAGCTGTTTTTT. Translation gives CASSRRLAHNTGELFF.